This T cell receptor (beta chain) was sequenced during a study of cytomegalovirus exposure and HLA in healthy donors (dated by TCRdb to about 2017). Regarding the complete study: According to an earlier analysis of 587 of the donors, about 170 million T cells yielded 95 million to 140 million unique TCR beta sequences and more than 250 Gb of sequence data. A later analysis re-examined previously published TCR beta repertoires from more than 650 donors and added high-resolution HLA genotyping to investigate patterns of TCR occurrence. Among about 360 genotyped donors of the cohort, an average of 235,054 unique TCR beta nucleotide sequences were sequenced per donor, around 20% of them non-productive. To decide whether each TCR beta V gene segment behaved as functional or pseudogenic, an earlier analysis of approximately 590 of the donors relied on high-throughput TCR beta sequencing. Donor age, sex, ethnicity and CMV serostatus were compiled together with the repertoire data. Four to six DR-DQ haplotypes were handled as single units for association and clustering, since linkage in the cohort was strong. Typing coverage varied by locus: about 629-630 donors for A, B, C, DRB1 and DQB1; more than 500 for DQA1; over 600 for DPA1; fewer than 480 for DPB1. Class I and class II HLA loci were covered by the typing at four-digit resolution. The aim of the study was to test whether cataloging public T cell receptors could identify signatures of past pathogen exposure. The study profiled the T cell repertoires of hundreds of subjects by immunosequencing and related them to cytomegalovirus serostatus. To predict cytomegalovirus infection status, the study combined high-throughput TCR immunosequencing, statistical association of individual TCRs with disease status, and machine learning. Every discovery cohort repertoire had been produced on one sequencing platform. Rather than using new phenotypic data, the later analysis identified candidate immune exposures from TCR beta sequences and from how often those sequences occurred across donors. A separate validation cohort of 100 to 150 different subjects was used in addition to the approximately 670-subject first cohort. A later genetic analysis used genome-wide SNP genotypes for about three fifths of the 666 donors, treating that subset as a discovery cohort. Of the roughly 400 genotyped donors, 75% to 85% were placed in the genetic ancestry cluster associated with self-reported Caucasian donors. About 330 gigabases of sequencing data and around 85 million unique TCR sequences made up an early release that covered 640 HLA-typed donors. What the authors observed across the whole study: The classifier was reported to diagnose cytomegalovirus status with high specificity and sensitivity in both the original cohort and the validation cohort. The authors suggested that the approach could potentially be extended to other disease states and immunological phenotypes. A further reported finding was that TCR beta sequences accurately predicted the HLA-A and HLA-B alleles for most subjects in the first cohort. Because HLA typing was missing for some donors at each locus, association tests included only the typed subset. Because counts were too low, seventeen rarely observed V segments, including chromosome 9 orphons, were left out of the earlier analysis of 587 of the donors. Most TCR sequences were seen in very few donors, while some public TCRs were found in many individuals. Broadly in line with IMGT annotations, most TCR beta V segments showed up in productive rearrangements about 87% or about 30% of the time in an earlier analysis of 450 to 600 of the donors. In a later analysis, most CMV-associated TCR beta chains were found to appear HLA-restricted, with HLA associations seemingly driven largely by CMV exposure. A total of 150 to 200 TCR beta chains were listed by the study as associated with cytomegalovirus. In a later analysis, 15,000 to 20,000 TCR beta sequences were associated with specific HLA alleles at a false discovery rate of 0.05. A later analysis reported that several top co-occurrence clusters appeared linked to parvovirus B19, influenza, CMV and Epstein-Barr virus. An association between a missense DCLRE1C variant and V-gene and J-gene trimming of TCR beta chains was found in a later genetic analysis and replicated in an independent cohort. Presence/absence analyses assumed roughly uniform sequencing depth across donors, an assumption that may not hold. Correlated functional status among segregating V segments might be attributable to linkage disequilibrium, but an unknown experimental factor could not be ruled out. Only TCR beta chains were sequenced in this cohort, and the absence of alpha or paired-chain data limited detectable features. The only immune exposure information available for the cohort was CMV serostatus. Compared with equally common non-associated chains, HLA-associated TCR beta chains in a later analysis were more clonally expanded and had lower generation probabilities. In a later genetic analysis, fewer N-insertions in productive TCRs were reported among donors in an Asian-associated ancestry cluster than the approximately 630-donor mean. In vitro tests confirmed that a few of the cytomegalovirus-associated TCR beta chains recognize cytomegalovirus antigens. When HLA alleles, especially DR and DQ, strongly co-occurred, attributing TCR associations to individual alleles was difficult. A group of highly shared sequence variants was considered likely to be a technical artifact of the sequencing pipeline. According to a later analysis, TCR association rates differed among HLA loci, with DRB1 alleles showing the most associated TCRs and HLA-C alleles showing the fewest. Because the 87-base-pair reads could not distinguish some IMGT-functional V segments, including TRBV6-2 and TRBV6-3, those segments were excluded.

Sequences LNHDA (CDR1) and SQIVND (CDR2) are obtained from the germline V gene (reference sequence). Trimming removed 2 bases from V and 6 bases from J, leaving 7 bases between the germline ends. From its cysteine to its phenylalanine, the CDR3 spans 12 amino acids. Only the CDR3 part of the read is kept: 36 bases, read in frame from the first base. The cohort comprised 670 or so healthy bone marrow donors. All cohort members were sampled while nominally healthy, although unrecorded immune exposures were likely present. The donor was CMV seropositive and belonged to the group of over 250 seropositive cohort members. Each donor provided a peripheral blood sample, and peripheral blood mononuclear cells were used for TCR beta sequencing. The Qiagen DNeasy Blood Extraction Kit was used to extract genomic DNA from the blood cell samples. The library was produced with the immunoSEQ multiplex PCR assay. For the multiplex PCR, a mixture combining 60 forward primers for TCR Vbeta segments and 13 reverse primers for TCR Jbeta segments was used. Amplification of the CDR3 region of rearranged TCR beta genes was performed with a multiplex PCR assay on genomic DNA. The Illumina HiSeq System was used to sequence the amplified TCR beta libraries as 87-base-pair reads. Regarding the original processing steps: A later analysis tallied approximately 87 million unique TCR beta chains across the roughly 610 repertoires, and about 10 million of those chains were shared by two or more donors. Raw reads were error-corrected and collapsed into unique sequences with a nearest-neighbor algorithm that merged closely related sequences to remove PCR and sequencing errors. CDR3 sequences were aligned to IMGT reference sequences to assign V, D and J gene segments. For a sequence to be retained, at least a six-nucleotide match to both a V gene segment and a J gene segment was required. A rearrangement counted as productive if the CDR3 had no stop codons and remained in frame with V and J, and every other rearrangement counted as non-productive. CDR3 was defined according to IMGT convention as the region running from the second conserved V-encoded cysteine to the conserved J-encoded phenylalanine. The earlier analysis of about 620 of the donors excluded sequences that lacked an unambiguous match to a single V gene segment. In an earlier analysis of a few hundred of the donors, a V segment was called functional when productive rearrangements were above 56.7%, and segregating when the standard deviation between donors exceeded 5%. A statistical classification framework was built for diagnosing cytomegalovirus status from the catalog of TCR beta chain sequences. In a later analysis, V and J genes were assigned by comparing TCR nucleotide sequences against IMGT/GENE-DB human TR gene sequences. In a later analysis, CDR3 sequences and most-parsimonious VDJ recombination scenarios were assigned using the TCRdist pipeline. A later analysis defined each TCR beta chain by its CDR3 amino acid sequence plus V-gene family, and excluded reads lacking a unique V-gene family. To address suspected cross-contamination and a sequencing artifact, a later analysis removed a few hundred highly shared, low-generation-probability nucleotide sequences. In a later analysis, a clonal expansion index for each public chain was calculated from normalized within-repertoire ranks of inferred template counts. A later analysis computed generation probabilities with a VDJ recombination model fitted to out-of-frame rearrangements, and checked the results against IGoR. A later analysis scored TCR-TCR, TCR-HLA and TCR-CMV co-occurrence with hypergeometric tests, applying a repertoire-size bias correction to TCR pairs. To estimate false discovery rates, a later analysis permuted the HLA or CMV assignments 20 times. A later analysis grouped co-occurring TCRs with DBSCAN, adding TCRdist sequence similarity when clustering within HLA-allele-positive subsets. Co-occurrence clustering excluded repertoires with fewer than 30,000 or more than 120,000 public chains, plus five with anomalous nucleotide sharing. This is the immuneACCESS table as TCRdb keeps it, with only in-frame sequences that have V and J called. A part of the clones is gone; compared with another copy, unresolved V genes explain less than half, and the rest is unexplained. V and J calls and clone size are given by that table; D and trimming were obtained from the DNA. The table for this sample lists about 120,000 clones; around 70% of them were counted only once. The top ten clonotypes cover approximately 10% of the sample.

Remarks on this clone: Its antigen has not been determined. One base away there is no much larger clone; base qualities are not given.

This TCR was sampled from a woman between 45 and 60 years old in good health and CMV-seropositive. The rearranged segments are TRBV19 and TRBJ1-1; the D segment cannot be called with confidence. The source material was PBMCs. The CDR3 protein sequence reads: CASSIQTSEAFF. Here is the DNA: TGTGCCAGTAGTATACAGACTTCTGAAGCTTTCTTT.